This TCR beta chain is drawn from a study of T cell repertoires in cytomegalovirus infection (dated by TCRdb to between 2018 and 2021). Study-level background: Donor HLA type was relevant to the analysis, because carriage of CMV infection together with the matching HLA type was indicated by public TCR beta signatures. What the work shows at the level of the full study, not this receptor alone: In the ex vivo response, HLA-C-restricted CMV-specific TCR beta clonotypes were dominant, and in two of eight donors the single most frequent clonotype came from this HLA-C-restricted group. In both this cohort and an independent cohort of 350 to 400 donors, the cumulative frequency of public TCR beta family members distinguished carriers of CMV infection plus the relevant HLA type.

This clonotype was observed many times. There is no known antigen for this receptor. No much larger clone exists at a distance of one base, and base qualities are not known. Trimming removed 5 bases from V and 4 bases from J, leaving 11 bases between the germline ends. Including cysteine and phenylalanine, the CDR3 has 13 amino acids. The only DNA kept is the CDR3, 39 bases in frame from the first base. The germline V gene encodes CDR1 SGHTA and CDR2 FQGNSA. Sequencer: Illumina HiSeq 1500. Through fastp at Q25 and MiXCR, TCRdb rebuilt clones from the public reads, retaining in-frame beta chains. One record per CDR3 amino acid sequence lists the most common genes and DNA. For this sample the table gives approximately 240,000 distinct CDR3 sequences, of which 10% to 15% were detected only once. 1.5% to 2% of the sample is taken by the ten largest.

The receptor comes from a human donor in good health (CMV status not recorded). Some clones in this sample may be carry-over from other donors' samples. The rearranged segments are TRBV7-2 and TRBJ1-1; the D gene remains uncertain. Input material: PBMCs. The nucleotides are TGTGCCAGCAGCCATACCTCGAGCACTGAAGCTTTCTTT. The translation is CASSHTSSTEAFF.